The 18 T cell receptor beta chains given below trace back to one sample, sequenced in a study of T cell repertoires in cytomegalovirus infection. Their recognized antigens are unknown. Using its own MiXCR run on the reads, TCRdb lists one record per CDR3 protein. The table shows roughly 920,000 distinct CDR3 sequences, with approximately 31% occurring only once. The material sequenced was cultured CD8+ T cells from PBMCs, taken from culture after CMV antigen stimulation. These receptor sequences come from a human donor in good health (CMV status not recorded). Some clones in this sample may be carry-over from other donors' samples.

V and J are TRBV20-1 and TRBJ2-1, with D possibly called TRBD1 or TRBD2 (5 bases each). Per germline, CDR1 DFQATT and CDR2 SNEGSKA (reference sequence). The germline V and J ends were trimmed by 7 bases and 4 bases, with 17 bases remaining between them. CDR3 length equals 14 residues. The CDR3 spells CSVPRERYYNEQFF. CDR3 bases: TGCAGTGTTCCCAGGGAGAGGTATTACAATGAGCAGTTCTTC.

V is TRBV27 and J is TRBJ1-6; 10 bases are a match to TRBD1. The J segment lost 9 bases and the V segment lost 5 bases, leaving 4 bases of the junction unmatched. Germline CDR1 is MNHEY and CDR2 is SMNVEV (reference sequence). The CDR3 length is 14 residues. The CDR3 here is CASSTTGGISPLHF. The CDR3 DNA reads TGTGCCAGCAGTACGACAGGGGGCATTTCACCCCTCCACTTT.

The chain is built from TRBV14 and TRBJ2-4; D is possibly TRBD1 or TRBD2 (5 bases each). The length of the CDR3 is 15 residues. Per germline, CDR1 SGHDN and CDR2 FVKESK. Trimming took 5 bases from V and 3 from J, leaving 14 bases between them. CDR3: CASSSHWDGKNIQYF. CDR3 in DNA: TGTGCCAGCAGCTCCCACTGGGACGGCAAAAACATTCAGTACTTC.

This clonotype was seen many times. The V gene is TRBV12-3 or TRBV12-4, the J gene TRBJ1-6; 8 bases are shared with TRBD1. The CDR3 totals 17 residues. V was clipped by 5 bases and J by 7 bases; unmatched bases: 13. DNA of the CDR3: TGTGCCAGCAGTACTAACAGGGGGGAATGGTCCAATTCACCCCTCCACTTT. Its translation: CASSTNRGEWSNSPLHF.

There are a few counts of this clonotype. V gene TRBV27 combines with J gene TRBJ1-2, with unresolved D. The CDR3 has 11 residues. Trimming removed 9 bases at V and 5 bases at J, with 10 bases between. The germline V gene has CDR1 MNHEY and CDR2 SMNVEV (reference sequence). Written as DNA, the CDR3 is TGTGCCAGTCGGGATGGGTATGGCTACACCTTC. It is translated as CASRDGYGYTF.

At least ten counts were recorded for this clonotype. The J gene is TRBJ2-3, the V gene TRBV12-3 or TRBV12-4; either TRBD1 or TRBD2 may supply D (6 bases each). The CDR3 length is 16 residues. V shed 6 bases and J shed 5 bases, with 21 bases lying between them. This CDR3 is CASSDVQGPGGDTQYF. For the CDR3, the DNA is TGTGCCAGCAGCGACGTACAGGGCCCCGGGGGAGATACGCAGTATTTT.

The rearrangement uses TRBV7-8 and TRBJ1-6; D call uncertain. The germline V gene has CDR1 SGHVS and CDR2 FQNEAQ. The CDR3 consists of 15 residues. V shed 5 bases and J shed 9 bases, with 17 bases lying between them. The CDR3 spells CASSLGRERSSPLHF. CDR3 DNA sequence: TGTGCCAGCAGCCTCGGCCGGGAAAGAAGTTCACCCCTCCACTTT.

The gene calls are TRBV29-1 and TRBJ2-7, with TRBD1 as a possible D gene (6 bases). The CDR3 covers 13 residues. V was shortened by 4 bases and J by 0 bases, with 10 bases between the two germline ends. From germline, CDR1 is SQVTM and CDR2 ANQGSEA. CDR3 loop: CSVGTESSYEQYF. The CDR3 region has the DNA TGCAGCGTTGGGACAGAGAGCTCCTACGAGCAGTACTTC.

This chain links TRBV7-9 with TRBJ2-3, with 7 bases fitting TRBD1. CDR3 length: 16 residues. Germline CDR1 and CDR2: SEHNR and FQNEAQ (reference sequence). Trimming at V came to 5 bases and at J to 6 bases, leaving 14 bases not matched to a gene. The CDR3 DNA sequence: TGTGCCAGCAGCACCGACAGGGAATACCCGCGGGATACGCAGTATTTT. Protein: CASSTDREYPRDTQYF.

The V and J genes are TRBV7-6 and TRBJ2-5, with 13 bases lining up with TRBD2. CDR3 length: 17 amino acids. J lost 5 bases, V lost 5 bases, and 11 bases had no gene match. In germline, CDR1 is SGHVS, CDR2 FNYEAQ. CDR3 nucleotides: TGTGCCAGCAGCAAACACGGGACTAGCGGGGATGGGGAGACCCAGTACTTC. It translates to CASSKHGTSGDGETQYF.

The rearrangement uses TRBV12-3 or TRBV12-4 and TRBJ2-5, with D tentatively TRBD1 or TRBD2 (6 bases each). This CDR3 spans 15 amino acids. V shed 7 bases and J shed 9 bases, with 24 bases lying between them. CDR3 loop: CASTWGRGGGAAQYF. The CDR3 DNA sequence: TGTGCCAGCACCTGGGGGCGGGGTGGTGGAGCGGCCCAGTACTTC.

This clonotype was seen just once. The V call is TRBV5-8, the J call TRBJ1-5; D is undetermined. The CDR3 loop spans 16 amino acids. V lost 1 base and J lost 5, with 16 bases in between. Germline assignment: CDR1 SGHTS and CDR2 YDEGEE. CDR3 sequence: CASSLSEEVHDQPQHF. For the CDR3, the DNA is TGTGCCAGCAGCTTGTCCGAGGAGGTTCATGATCAGCCCCAGCATTTT.

This clonotype was observed a handful of times. The rearrangement joins TRBV5-6 to TRBJ1-2; D is undetermined. V was cut by 0 bases and J by 7 bases, with 13 bases left in between. This CDR3 is 14 amino acids long. Germline V CDR1 and CDR2: SGHDT, YYEEEE. CDR3: CASSLDWGGGGYTF. DNA of the CDR3: TGTGCCAGCAGCTTGGATTGGGGAGGCGGTGGCTACACCTTC.

CDR3 coding DNA: TGTGCCAGCAGCGGAAGTGGGATCAATGAGCAGTTCTTC. Protein product: CASSGSGINEQFF. V usage is TRBV9 and J usage is TRBJ2-1, with D hard to call. V lost 3 bases and J lost 6, with 10 bases in between. This CDR3 has 13 residues. The germline V gene encodes CDR1 SGDLS and CDR2 YYNGEE.

The V call is TRBV13, the J call TRBJ1-5; no definite D call. The CDR3 spans 14 residues. Germline V gives CDR1 PRHDT, CDR2 FYEKMQ (reference sequence). Trimming took off 5 bases at V and 9 bases at J, with 17 bases between the two ends. The CDR3 region has the DNA TGTGCCAGCAGCCCCCGCGGTGGGCCGCGGCCCCAGCATTTT. This sequence encodes CASSPRGGPRPQHF.

The V call is TRBV7-9, the J call TRBJ1-4, with a weak D call TRBD1 (6 bases). The V end was cut by 5 bases, the J end by 0 bases, with 13 bases between. The germline V gene encodes CDR1 SEHNR and CDR2 FQNEAQ (reference sequence). The CDR3 sequence is 16 residues long. This CDR3 is CASSATGLTTNEKLFF. The CDR3 coding sequence is TGTGCCAGCAGCGCTACAGGGCTTACAACTAATGAAAAACTGTTTTTT.

This chain uses TRBV7-9 with TRBJ1-1, with TRBD1 matching over 7 bases. This CDR3 contains 16 residues. The germline CDR1 and CDR2 sequences are SEHNR and FQNEAQ (reference sequence). The J segment lost 2 bases and the V segment lost 5 bases, leaving 11 bases of the junction unmatched. The CDR3 here is CASSPGPGQTNTEAFF. CDR3 DNA: TGTGCCAGCAGCCCCGGGCCGGGACAGACAAACACTGAAGCTTTCTTT.

The V gene is TRBV14, the J gene TRBJ2-2; 11 bases line up with TRBD1. J lost 5 bases, V lost 4 bases, and 3 bases had no gene match. The CDR3 sequence is 15 residues long. Germline CDR1 SGHDN, CDR2 FVKESK. CDR3 bases: TGTGCCAGCAGCCCCGGACAGGGGGCGACCGGGGAGCTGTTTTTT. The encoded protein is CASSPGQGATGELFF.